This TCR beta chain was retrieved from a study of cytomegalovirus exposure and HLA in healthy donors. Findings and caveats of the study: Over 15,000 TCR beta sequences were associated with HLA alleles at 0.05 false discovery rate in a later analysis. In a later analysis, the majority of CMV-associated beta chains seemingly showed HLA restriction. The study recorded about 160 TCR beta chains that were cytomegalovirus-associated. A later analysis found common viral pathogens apparently linked to several of the most significant clusters.

The sample holds a few counts of this clone. Its specificity is unknown. This CDR3 comprises 14 residues. Germline lookup yields CDR1 SGHTA and CDR2 FQGNSA. The V gene lost 5 bases and the J gene lost 4 bases, with 12 bases spanning the gap. The PCR employed 60 Vbeta primers together with 13 Jbeta primers. Assay used: immunoSEQ multiplex PCR; TCRdb lists only in-frame clones, some missing. The sample has approximately 150,000 clones, 80% seen once. The V gene is TRBV7-2, the J gene TRBJ1-5, with D perhaps TRBD1 (5 bases). Sequenced sample: PBMCs. The TCR was taken from a man aged 25-45 years in good health and CMV-seropositive. In DNA, the CDR3 is TGTGCCAGCAGCCTCGACAGCTCTAATCAGCCCCAGCATTTT. It encodes CASSLDSSNQPQHF.